This paragraph reports one T cell receptor beta chain. These data belong to a study of blood T cell repertoires in COVID-19. Study overall: Spain, Italy and the United States supplied samples that represented acute and convalescent COVID-19. PBMCs, B-cell-depleted T cells, or T cells were the source of the cDNA or gDNA that made up the material.

In the authors' workflow: Amplification of reference gene primers provided the estimated nucleated cell counts. Clones were sequenced by immunoSEQ multiplex PCR, and TCRdb holds only the in-frame ones, with some missing. V, J and clone size reflect that table, while D and trimming were determined from the DNA. In the table there are over 100,000 clones, about 80% of which are singletons. Germline V gene lookup returns CDR1 SGHDN and CDR2 FVKESK. This CDR3 has 14 residues. The V end lost 4 bases, the J end lost 5 bases, and 15 bases lay between the germline ends. Material: peripheral blood. The sequence was obtained from a human donor in a cohort sampled during active COVID-19. This chain connects TRBV14 to TRBJ2-7, with a possible D match to TRBD2 (7 bases). CDR3 bases: TGTGCCAGCAGCCCTCTCAGAGGGGGGGACGAGCAGTACTTC. It encodes CASSPLRGGDEQYF.